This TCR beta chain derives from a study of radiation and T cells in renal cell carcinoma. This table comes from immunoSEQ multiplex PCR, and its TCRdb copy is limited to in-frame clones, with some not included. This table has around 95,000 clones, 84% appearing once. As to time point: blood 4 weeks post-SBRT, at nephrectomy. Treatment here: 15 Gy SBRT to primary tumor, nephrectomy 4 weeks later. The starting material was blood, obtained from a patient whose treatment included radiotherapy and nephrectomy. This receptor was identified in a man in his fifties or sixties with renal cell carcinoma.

CDR3 DNA: TGTGCCAGCGCACCGGGACCCCGGCCTTCCCAGGGGAATGAGCAGTTCTTC. Translation gives CASAPGPRPSQGNEQFF. V gene TRBV4-2 combines with J gene TRBJ2-1; the D gene is possibly TRBD1 (6 bases). The CDR3 is 17 amino acids. CDR1 LGHNA and CDR2 YNFKEQ come from the germline V gene. V was shortened by 8 bases and J by 7 bases, with 27 bases between the two germline ends.